These 21 T cell receptor beta chains came from one sample sequenced in a study of blood T cell repertoires in COVID-19. Clones were read by immunoSEQ multiplex PCR, and TCRdb kept only the in-frame ones, dropping some. Of about 150,000 clones listed, 70% to 90% are singletons. The sample was peripheral blood. The receptors shown here come from a woman in her seventies with acute or convalescent COVID-19.

The chain couples TRBV2 to TRBJ1-2, with D uncertain. Trimming left V 2 bases short and J 12 bases short, with 13 bases between. Germline lookup yields CDR1 SNHLY and CDR2 FYNNEI. The CDR3 contains 12 residues. In DNA, the CDR3 is TGTGCCAGCAGTGAACTGGCGGCAGCGGACACCTTC. Encoded protein: CASSELAAADTF.

This sequence joins TRBV6-5 and TRBJ2-3, with 8 bases that match TRBD2. The CDR3 is 12 amino acids. The junction had 3 bases not matched to a gene; V was cut back by 2 bases and J by 11 bases. Germline V gives CDR1 MNHEY, CDR2 SVGAGI. DNA of the CDR3: TGTGCCAGCAGTTACCCCGGGGGGGAGCAGTATTTT. Residues: CASSYPGGEQYF.

This chain connects TRBV7-8 to TRBJ1-2; D is ambiguous. The CDR3 is 15 amino acids. V shed 2 bases and J shed 4 bases, with 14 bases lying between them. CDR1 is SGHVS and CDR2 is FQNEAQ in the germline V gene. The CDR3: CASSLKGVRRYGYTF. DNA for the CDR3: TGTGCCAGCAGCTTAAAGGGAGTTCGGCGCTATGGCTACACCTTC.

A remark on this clone: One end of the junction does not line up with germline, which may come from a read error. V gene TRBV7-7 combines with J gene TRBJ1-5; D remains ambiguous. The CDR3 extends over 15 amino acids. Germline V gene lookup returns CDR1 SSHAT and CDR2 FNYEAQ (reference sequence). CDR3 in amino acids: CASSLRGKDNQPQHF. The CDR3 nucleotides are TGTGCTAGCAGCTTACGAGGAAAGGACAATCAGCCCCAGCATTTT. Drawing the rest from reference TRBV7-7 and TRBJ1-5, the complete variable domain is GAGVSQSPRYKVTKRGQDVTLRCDPISSHATLYWYQQALGQGPEFLTYFNYEAQPDKSGLPSDRFSAERPEGSISTLTIQRTEQRDSAMYRCASSLRGKDNQPQHFGDGTRLSIL.

The chain uses TRBV5-1 and TRBJ1-6; TRBD1 agrees at 7 bases. This CDR3 comprises 15 residues. The trim removed 0 bases at V and 7 bases at J, leaving 4 bases unmatched. Germline V gene lookup returns CDR1 SGHRS and CDR2 YFSETQ. The CDR3 DNA sequence: TGCGCCAGCAGCTTGGGACAGGGACGCAATTCACCCCTCCACTTT. This gives the protein CASSLGQGRNSPLHF.

V usage is TRBV3-1 (or the pseudogene TRBV3-2) and J usage is TRBJ2-3; TRBD2 agrees at 8 bases. The CDR3 has 15 amino acids. After removal of 4 bases from V and 4 bases from J, the junction contained 7 bases not matched to a gene. In germline, CDR1 is LGHDT, CDR2 YNNKEL (reference sequence). Here the CDR3 DNA reads TGTGCCAGCAGCCTTAGGAGCGGGGGCTCAGATACGCAGTATTTT. Protein: CASSLRSGGSDTQYF.

V usage is TRBV10-3 and J usage is TRBJ1-5; TRBD1 might be the D (5 bases). V dropped 2 bases and J dropped 5 bases, with 10 bases sitting between them. CDR1 is ENHRY and CDR2 is SYGVKD in the germline V gene. This CDR3 contains 14 residues. The CDR3 bases are TGTGCCATCAGTGAGGCGGACACTGATCAGCCCCAGCATTTT. Protein product: CAISEADTDQPQHF.

CDR3 DNA: TGTGCCAGCAGCTTGGTTGGTAGTGTTGAGACCCAGTACTTC. It yields the protein CASSLVGSVETQYF. This chain joins TRBV7-9 and TRBJ2-5; D is ambiguous. This CDR3 region has 14 residues. V was shortened by 3 bases and J by 5 bases, with 13 bases between the two germline ends. Germline assignment: CDR1 SEHNR and CDR2 FQNEAQ (reference sequence).

The J gene is TRBJ1-1, the V gene TRBV5-1; no clear D gene. The length of the CDR3 is 14 residues. Germline CDR1 reads SGHRS; CDR2 reads YFSETQ. V gave up 0 bases and J gave up 3 bases, with 9 bases separating them. In nucleotides, the CDR3 is TGCGCCAGCAGCTTGGGGTGGAGGGACACTGAAGCTTTCTTT. It specifies CASSLGWRDTEAFF.

The chain joins TRBV24-1 to TRBJ2-2; TRBD1 matches 9 bases. Germline values: CDR1 KGHDR, CDR2 SFDVKD. The CDR3 length is 16 residues. V was clipped by 4 bases and J by 6 bases; unmatched bases: 8. CDR3 amino acids: CATSETGQGRSGELFF. The CDR3 nucleotides read TGTGCCACCAGTGAAACGGGACAGGGTCGTTCCGGGGAGCTGTTTTTT.

This clone has only a few counts. This rearrangement joins TRBV5-6 to TRBJ1-2, with 7 bases fitting TRBD1. This CDR3 is built from 13 residues. V gave up 5 bases and J gave up 5 bases; unmatched junction bases: 6. Germline V gene sequence: CDR1 SGHDT, CDR2 YYEEEE. The CDR3 spells CASREDRLYGYTF. The CDR3 nucleotides read TGTGCCAGCAGAGAGGACAGGTTATATGGCTACACCTTC. The complete variable domain, with remaining parts taken from reference TRBV5-6 and TRBJ1-2, reads DAGVTQSPTHLIKTRGQQVTLRCSPKSGHDTVSWYQQALGQGPQFIFQYYEEEERQRGNFPDRFSGHQFPNYSSELNVNALLLGDSALYLCASREDRLYGYTFGSGTRLTVV.

This sequence joins TRBV5-5 and TRBJ2-7; unclear D gene. V dropped 0 bases and J dropped 3 bases, with 7 bases sitting between them. This CDR3 has 13 residues. The germline CDR1 and CDR2 sequences are SGHKS and YYEKEE (reference sequence). CDR3 DNA: TGTGCCAGCAGCTTGGTAATCAGCTACGAGCAGTACTTC. This codes for CASSLVISYEQYF.

The chain couples TRBV2 to TRBJ2-7; perhaps TRBD1 as D (5 bases). Germline loops: CDR1 SNHLY, CDR2 FYNNEI. V was shortened by 4 bases and J by 3 bases, with 10 bases between the two germline ends. This CDR3 has 13 residues. CDR3 region: CASSAQGFYEQYV. The CDR3 nucleotides read TGTGCCAGCAGTGCTCAGGGTTTCTACGAGCAGTACGTC.

The chain carries TRBV6-6 and TRBJ2-2; TRBD1 aligns across 9 bases. Trimming cost V 5 bases and J 5 bases; bases outside gene matches: 12. The CDR3 runs 17 residues. Per the germline V gene, CDR1 is MNHNY and CDR2 is SVGAGI (reference sequence). CDR3 protein: CASSPEDRGIVTGELFF. CDR3 nucleotide sequence: TGTGCCAGCAGTCCAGAGGACAGGGGAATTGTAACCGGGGAGCTGTTTTTT.

A few counts support this clone. The chain carries TRBV7-9 and TRBJ1-1; 9 bases map to TRBD1. The ends lost 5 bases at V and 1 base at J; junction bases unmatched: 5. This CDR3 spans 15 amino acids. From germline, CDR1 is SEHNR and CDR2 FQNEAQ (reference sequence). The CDR3 DNA reads TGTGCCAGCAGCCGCGCGGACAGGGGGAACACTGAAGCTTTCTTT. Its translation: CASSRADRGNTEAFF. The full variable domain, its missing parts supplied by reference TRBV7-9 and TRBJ1-1, is DTGVSQNPRHKITKRGQNVTFRCDPISEHNRLYWYRQTLGQGPEFLTYFQNEAQLEKSRLLSDRFSAERPKGSFSTLEIQRTEQGDSAMYLCASSRADRGNTEAFFGQGTRLTVV.

The chain links TRBV6-5 to TRBJ2-2; TRBD2 matches 13 bases. The V gene end was trimmed by 10 bases and the J gene end by 7 bases; junction bases not matched to a gene: 9. CDR3 length equals 15 residues. CDR1 MNHEY and CDR2 SVGAGI come from the germline V gene. The CDR3 sequence: CATRTSGGSGGELFF. DNA of the CDR3: TGTGCCACCCGGACTAGCGGGGGTAGTGGCGGGGAGCTGTTTTTT.

This sequence joins TRBV7-2 and TRBJ2-1; weak D call: TRBD1 (6 bases). This CDR3 has 15 amino acids. CDR1 SGHTA and CDR2 FQGNSA come from the germline V gene. V was cut by 7 bases and J by 5 bases, with 18 bases left in between. CDR3 loop: CASNEYRQANNEQFF. CDR3 sequence (DNA): TGTGCCAGCAACGAGTACCGACAGGCTAACAATGAGCAGTTCTTC.

The chain carries TRBV6-5 and TRBJ2-3, with D possibly being TRBD2 (6 bases). Trimming took off 6 bases at V and 0 bases at J, with 10 bases between the two ends. Germline V lookup: CDR1 MNHEY, CDR2 SVGAGI. The CDR3 length is 14 residues. The CDR3 nucleotides are TGTGCCAGCAGCAAGCGGGCCAGCACAGATACGCAGTATTTT. Amino acid sequence: CASSKRASTDTQYF.

CDR3 residues: CASSQDRRGVNQPQHF. The CDR3 nucleotides are TGCGCCAGCAGCCAAGATCGGCGGGGGGTAAATCAGCCCCAGCATTTT. The chain carries TRBV4-1 and TRBJ1-5, with a possible D match to TRBD1 (5 bases). V lost 0 bases and J lost 4, with 13 bases in between. Per the germline V gene, CDR1 is MGHRA and CDR2 is YSYEKL. The CDR3 length is 16 residues.

V gene TRBV14 combines with J gene TRBJ2-1; D gene uncertain. In germline, CDR1 is SGHDN, CDR2 FVKESK. This CDR3 region has 13 residues. The V end was cut by 0 bases, the J end by 7 bases, with 7 bases between. CDR3 DNA: TGTGCCAGCAGCCAAGATCGAGGTAATGAGCAGTTCTTC. It encodes CASSQDRGNEQFF.

The rearrangement joins TRBV5-8 to TRBJ2-6; no clear D. This CDR3 contains 15 residues. The V gene lost 0 bases and the J gene lost 4 bases, with 8 bases spanning the gap. Per germline, CDR1 SGHTS and CDR2 YDEGEE. In DNA, the CDR3 is TGTGCCAGCAGCTTGGACGGGTTAGGGGCCAACGTCCTGACTTTC. This gives the protein CASSLDGLGANVLTF. The full variable domain, rest sourced from reference TRBV5-8 and TRBJ2-6, is EAGVTQSPTHLIKTRGQQATLRCSPISGHTSVYWYQQALGLGLQFLLWYDEGEERNRGNFPPRFSGRQFPNYSSELNVNALELEDSALYLCASSLDGLGANVLTFGAGSRLTVL.